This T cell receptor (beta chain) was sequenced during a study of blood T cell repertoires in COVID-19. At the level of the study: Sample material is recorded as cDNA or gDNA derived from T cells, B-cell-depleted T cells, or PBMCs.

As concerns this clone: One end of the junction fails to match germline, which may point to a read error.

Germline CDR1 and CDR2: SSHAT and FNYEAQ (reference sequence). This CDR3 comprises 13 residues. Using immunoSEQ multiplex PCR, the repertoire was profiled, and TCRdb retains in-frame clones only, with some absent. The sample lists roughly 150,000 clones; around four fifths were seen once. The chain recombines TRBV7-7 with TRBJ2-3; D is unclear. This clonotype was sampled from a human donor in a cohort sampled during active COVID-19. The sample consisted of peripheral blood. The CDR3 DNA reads TGTGCTAGCAGCTTAAAACTTGATGATACGCAGTATTTT. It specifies CASSLKLDDTQYF.